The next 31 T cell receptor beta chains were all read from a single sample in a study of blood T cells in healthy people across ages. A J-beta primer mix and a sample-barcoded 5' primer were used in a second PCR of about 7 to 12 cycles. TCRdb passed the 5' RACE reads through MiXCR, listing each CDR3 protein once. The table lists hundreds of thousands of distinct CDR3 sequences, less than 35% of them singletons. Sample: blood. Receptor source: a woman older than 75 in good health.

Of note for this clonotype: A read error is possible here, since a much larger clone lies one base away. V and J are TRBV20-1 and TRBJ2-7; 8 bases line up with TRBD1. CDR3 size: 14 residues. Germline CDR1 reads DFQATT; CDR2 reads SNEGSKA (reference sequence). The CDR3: CGADTGGFSYEQYF. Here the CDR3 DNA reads TGCGGTGCCGATACAGGGGGATTCTCCTACGAGCAGTACTTC.

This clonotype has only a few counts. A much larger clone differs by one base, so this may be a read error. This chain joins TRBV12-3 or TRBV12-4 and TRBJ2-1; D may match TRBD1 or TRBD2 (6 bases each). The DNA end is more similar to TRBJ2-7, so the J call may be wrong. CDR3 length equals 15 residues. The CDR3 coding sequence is TGTGCCAGCAGCCGGGGGCCCGCCTCCTACAATGAGCAGTACTTC. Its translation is CASSRGPASYNEQYF.

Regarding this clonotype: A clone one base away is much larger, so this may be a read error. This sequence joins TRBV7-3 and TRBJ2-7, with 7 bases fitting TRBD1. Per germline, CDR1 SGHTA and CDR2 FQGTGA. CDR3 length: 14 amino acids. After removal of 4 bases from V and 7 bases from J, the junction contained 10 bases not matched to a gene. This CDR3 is CASSSRDRRNEQYF. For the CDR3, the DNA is TGTGCCAGCAGCTCGAGGGACAGAAGGAATGAGCAGTACTTC.

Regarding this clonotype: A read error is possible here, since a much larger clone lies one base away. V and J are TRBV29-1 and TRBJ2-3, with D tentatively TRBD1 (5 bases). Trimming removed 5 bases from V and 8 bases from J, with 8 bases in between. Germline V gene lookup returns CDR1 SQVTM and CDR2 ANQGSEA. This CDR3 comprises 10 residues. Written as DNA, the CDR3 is TGCAGCGTTCTTGGGGCTACGCAGTATTTT. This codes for CSVLGATQYF.

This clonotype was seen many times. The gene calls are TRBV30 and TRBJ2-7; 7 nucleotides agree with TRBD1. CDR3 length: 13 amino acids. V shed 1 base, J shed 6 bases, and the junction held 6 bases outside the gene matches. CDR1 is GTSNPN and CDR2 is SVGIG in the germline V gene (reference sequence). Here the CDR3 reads CAWSGQGTGEQYF. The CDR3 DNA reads TGTGCCTGGAGTGGACAGGGTACCGGCGAGCAGTACTTC.

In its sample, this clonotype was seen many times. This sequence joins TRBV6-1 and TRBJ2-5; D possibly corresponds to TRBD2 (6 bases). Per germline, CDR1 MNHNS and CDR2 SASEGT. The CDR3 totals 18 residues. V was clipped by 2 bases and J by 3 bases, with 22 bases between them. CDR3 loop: CASSEQGYRAREKETQYF. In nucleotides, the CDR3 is TGTGCCAGCAGTGAACAAGGGTATCGGGCCCGGGAGAAAGAGACCCAGTACTTC.

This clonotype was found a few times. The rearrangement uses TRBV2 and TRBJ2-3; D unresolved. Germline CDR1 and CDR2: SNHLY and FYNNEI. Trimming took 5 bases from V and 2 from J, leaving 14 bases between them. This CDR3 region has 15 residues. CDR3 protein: CASSKRPTFTDTQYF. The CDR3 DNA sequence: TGTGCCAGCAGTAAGAGGCCTACCTTCACAGATACGCAGTATTTT.

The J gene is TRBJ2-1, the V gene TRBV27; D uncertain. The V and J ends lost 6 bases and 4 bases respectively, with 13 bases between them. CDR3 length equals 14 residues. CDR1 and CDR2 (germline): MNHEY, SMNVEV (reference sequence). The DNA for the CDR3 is TGTGCCAGCAGACCCGGGTCCCCATACAATGAGCAGTTCTTC. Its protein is CASRPGSPYNEQFF.

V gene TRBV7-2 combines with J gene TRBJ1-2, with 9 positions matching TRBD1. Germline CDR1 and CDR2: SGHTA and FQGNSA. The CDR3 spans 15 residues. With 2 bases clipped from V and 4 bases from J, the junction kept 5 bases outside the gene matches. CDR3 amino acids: CASSLPDRGIYGYTF. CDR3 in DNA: TGTGCCAGCAGCTTACCGGACAGGGGTATCTATGGCTACACCTTC.

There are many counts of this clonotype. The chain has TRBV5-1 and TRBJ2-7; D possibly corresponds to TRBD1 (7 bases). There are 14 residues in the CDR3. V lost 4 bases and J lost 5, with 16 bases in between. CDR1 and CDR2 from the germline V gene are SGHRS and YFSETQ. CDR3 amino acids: CASSQGGAGNEQYF. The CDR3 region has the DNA TGCGCCAGCAGCCAAGGGGGCGCGGGGAACGAGCAGTACTTC.

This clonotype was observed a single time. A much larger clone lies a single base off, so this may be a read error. The CDR3 is CAGRPTGGANQPQHF. The CDR3 DNA reads TGTGCCGGCAGGCCAACTGGAGGGGCAAATCAGCCCCAGCATTTT. The V gene is TRBV28, the J gene TRBJ1-5; tentatively, D is TRBD1 (5 bases). CDR1 and CDR2 (germline): MDHEN, SYDVKM. The CDR3 totals 15 residues.

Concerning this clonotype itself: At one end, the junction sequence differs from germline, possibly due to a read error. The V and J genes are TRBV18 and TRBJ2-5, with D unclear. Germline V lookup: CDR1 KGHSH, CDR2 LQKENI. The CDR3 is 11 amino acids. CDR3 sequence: CASSRQEAQYF. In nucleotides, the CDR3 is TGTGCCAGCTCTCGCCAAGAGGCCCAGTACTTC.

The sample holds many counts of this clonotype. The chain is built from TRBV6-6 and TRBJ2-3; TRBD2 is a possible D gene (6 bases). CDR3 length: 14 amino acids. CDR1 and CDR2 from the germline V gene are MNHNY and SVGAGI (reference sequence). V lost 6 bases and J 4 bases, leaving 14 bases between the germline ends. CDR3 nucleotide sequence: TGTGCCAGCAGATCGGGACTTGAGGCAGATACGCAGTATTTT. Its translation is CASRSGLEADTQYF.

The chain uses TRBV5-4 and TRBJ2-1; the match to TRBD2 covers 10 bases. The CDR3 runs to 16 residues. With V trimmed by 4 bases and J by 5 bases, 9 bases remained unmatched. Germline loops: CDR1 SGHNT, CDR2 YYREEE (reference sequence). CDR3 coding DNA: TGTGCCAGCAGCCGTCGTTCGAGCGGGGGGGACAATGAGCAGTTCTTC. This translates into CASSRRSSGGDNEQFF.

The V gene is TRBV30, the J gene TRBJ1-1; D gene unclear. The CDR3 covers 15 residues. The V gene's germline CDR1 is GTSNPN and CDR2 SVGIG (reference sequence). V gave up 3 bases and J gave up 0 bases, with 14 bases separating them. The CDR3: CAWSRRELMNTEAFF. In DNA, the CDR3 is TGTGCCTGGAGCCGGCGGGAGCTGATGAACACTGAAGCTTTCTTT.

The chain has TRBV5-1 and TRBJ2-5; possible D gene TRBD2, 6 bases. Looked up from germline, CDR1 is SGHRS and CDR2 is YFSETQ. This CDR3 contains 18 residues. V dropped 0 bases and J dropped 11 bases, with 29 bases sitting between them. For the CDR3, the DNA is TGCGCCAGCAGCTTGGAATACTCTACGGGGAGGCCCTACAATGAGCAGTACTTC. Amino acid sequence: CASSLEYSTGRPYNEQYF.

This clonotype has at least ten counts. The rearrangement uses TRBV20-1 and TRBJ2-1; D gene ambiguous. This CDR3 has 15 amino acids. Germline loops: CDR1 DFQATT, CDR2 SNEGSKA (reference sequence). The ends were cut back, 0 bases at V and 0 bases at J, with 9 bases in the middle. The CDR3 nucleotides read TGCAGTGCTAGAGATACCCGTCTCTCCTACAATGAGCAGTTCTTC. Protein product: CSARDTRLSYNEQFF.

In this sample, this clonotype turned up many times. CDR3: CSVERGIYGYTF. CDR3 coding DNA: TGCAGCGTTGAAAGGGGGATCTATGGCTACACCTTC. The chain links TRBV29-1 to TRBJ1-2; D possibly corresponds to TRBD1 (6 bases). Looked up from germline, CDR1 is SQVTM and CDR2 is ANQGSEA. The CDR3 is made up of 12 amino acids. The ends were cut back, 2 bases at V and 4 bases at J, with 8 bases in the middle.

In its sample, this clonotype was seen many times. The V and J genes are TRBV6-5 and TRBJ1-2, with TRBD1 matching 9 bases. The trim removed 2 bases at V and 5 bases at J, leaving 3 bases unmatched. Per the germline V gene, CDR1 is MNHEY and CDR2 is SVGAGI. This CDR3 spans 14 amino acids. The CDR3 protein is CASSYQDRGYGYTF. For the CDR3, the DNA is TGTGCCAGCAGTTACCAGGACAGGGGTTATGGCTACACCTTC.

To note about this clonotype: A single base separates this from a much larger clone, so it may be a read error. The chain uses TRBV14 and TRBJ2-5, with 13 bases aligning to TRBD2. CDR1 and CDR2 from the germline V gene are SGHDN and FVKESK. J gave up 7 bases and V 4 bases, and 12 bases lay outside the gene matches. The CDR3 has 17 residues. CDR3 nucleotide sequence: TGTGCCAGCAGCCCGGATCGACTAGCGGGGGGAGGTGGGACCCAGTACTTC. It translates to CASSPDRLAGGGGTQYF.

CDR3 sequence: CASSLAGGPSEQFF. The CDR3 DNA follows: TGTGCCAGCAGCTTAGCGGGGGGGCCTTCCGAGCAGTTCTTC. V usage is TRBV7-2 and J usage is TRBJ2-1, with D possibly TRBD2 on 7 matching bases. This CDR3 contains 14 residues. The V gene's germline CDR1 is SGHTA and CDR2 FQGNSA. V was cut by 0 bases and J by 10 bases, with 13 bases left in between. Full variable domain (rest looked up from reference TRBV7-2 and TRBJ2-1): GAGVSQSPSNKVTEKGKDVELRCDPISGHTALYWYRQSLGQGLEFLIYFQGNSAPDKSGLPSDRFSAERTGGSVSTLTIQRTQQEDSAVYLCASSLAGGPSEQFFGPGTRLTVL.

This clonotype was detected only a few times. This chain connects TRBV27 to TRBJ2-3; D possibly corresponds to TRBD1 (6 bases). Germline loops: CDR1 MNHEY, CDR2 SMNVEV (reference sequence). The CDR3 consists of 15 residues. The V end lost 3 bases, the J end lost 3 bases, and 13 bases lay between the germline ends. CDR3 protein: CASSFQGSLTDTQYF. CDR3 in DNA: TGTGCCAGCAGTTTTCAGGGGTCCCTGACAGATACGCAGTATTTT.

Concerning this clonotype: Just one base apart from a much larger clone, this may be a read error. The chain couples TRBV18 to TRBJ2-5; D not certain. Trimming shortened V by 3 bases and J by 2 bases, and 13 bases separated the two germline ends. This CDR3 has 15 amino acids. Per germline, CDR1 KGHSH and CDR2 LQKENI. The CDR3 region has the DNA TGTGCCAGCTCACCTTGGAATGACAAACAAGAGACCCAGTACTTC. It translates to CASSPWNDKQETQYF.

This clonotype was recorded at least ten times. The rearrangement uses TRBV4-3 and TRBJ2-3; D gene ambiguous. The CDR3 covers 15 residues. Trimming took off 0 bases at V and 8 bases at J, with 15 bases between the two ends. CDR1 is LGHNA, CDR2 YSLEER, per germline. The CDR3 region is CASSQDWANQVTQYF. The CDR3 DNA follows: TGCGCCAGCAGCCAAGATTGGGCAAATCAGGTTACGCAGTATTTT.

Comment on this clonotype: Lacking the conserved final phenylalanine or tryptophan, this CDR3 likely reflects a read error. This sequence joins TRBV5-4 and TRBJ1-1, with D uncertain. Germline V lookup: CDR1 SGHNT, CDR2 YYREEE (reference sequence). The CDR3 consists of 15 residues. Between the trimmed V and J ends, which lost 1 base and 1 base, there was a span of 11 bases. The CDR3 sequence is CASSLPGIENTEAFV. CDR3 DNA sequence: TGTGCCAGCAGCTTGCCCGGGATTGAGAACACTGAAGCTTTCGTT.

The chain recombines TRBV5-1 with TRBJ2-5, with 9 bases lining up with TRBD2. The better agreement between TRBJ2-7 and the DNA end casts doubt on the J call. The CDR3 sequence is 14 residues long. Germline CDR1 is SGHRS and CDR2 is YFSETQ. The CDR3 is CASSLGSGSDEQYF. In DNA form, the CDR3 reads TGCGCCAGCAGCTTGGGTAGCGGGAGCGACGAGCAGTACTTC.

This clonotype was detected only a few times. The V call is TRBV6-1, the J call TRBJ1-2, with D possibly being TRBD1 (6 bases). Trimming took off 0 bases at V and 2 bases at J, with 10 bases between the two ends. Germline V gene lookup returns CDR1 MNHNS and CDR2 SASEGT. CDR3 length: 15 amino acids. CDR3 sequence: CASSEAAGVNYGYTF. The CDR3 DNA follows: TGTGCCAGCAGTGAAGCGGCAGGGGTGAACTATGGCTACACCTTC.

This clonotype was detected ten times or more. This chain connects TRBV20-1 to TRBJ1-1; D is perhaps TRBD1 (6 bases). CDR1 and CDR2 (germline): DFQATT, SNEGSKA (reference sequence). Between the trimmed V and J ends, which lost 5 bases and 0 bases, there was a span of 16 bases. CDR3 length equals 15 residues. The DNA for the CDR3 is TGCAGTGCTCATAGGGTCCAGGGGCTGAACACTGAAGCTTTCTTT. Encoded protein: CSAHRVQGLNTEAFF.

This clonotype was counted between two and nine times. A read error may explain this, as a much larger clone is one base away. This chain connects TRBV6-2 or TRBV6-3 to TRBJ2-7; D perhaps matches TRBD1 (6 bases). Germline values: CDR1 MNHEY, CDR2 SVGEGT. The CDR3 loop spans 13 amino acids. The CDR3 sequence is CASSYLQGYKQYF. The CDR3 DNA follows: TGTGCCAGCAGTTACCTACAGGGCTACAAGCAGTACTTC.

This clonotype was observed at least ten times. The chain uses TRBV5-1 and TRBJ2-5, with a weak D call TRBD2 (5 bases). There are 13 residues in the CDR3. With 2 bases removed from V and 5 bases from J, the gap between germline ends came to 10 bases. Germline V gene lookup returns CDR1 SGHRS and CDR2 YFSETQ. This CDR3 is CASSLNGEETQYF. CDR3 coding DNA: TGCGCCAGCAGCTTAAATGGGGAGGAGACCCAGTACTTC.

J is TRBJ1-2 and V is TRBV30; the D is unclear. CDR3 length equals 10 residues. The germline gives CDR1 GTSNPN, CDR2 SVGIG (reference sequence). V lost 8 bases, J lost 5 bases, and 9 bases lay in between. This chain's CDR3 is CAHDSYGYTF. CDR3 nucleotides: TGTGCCCATGATTCTTATGGCTACACCTTC.